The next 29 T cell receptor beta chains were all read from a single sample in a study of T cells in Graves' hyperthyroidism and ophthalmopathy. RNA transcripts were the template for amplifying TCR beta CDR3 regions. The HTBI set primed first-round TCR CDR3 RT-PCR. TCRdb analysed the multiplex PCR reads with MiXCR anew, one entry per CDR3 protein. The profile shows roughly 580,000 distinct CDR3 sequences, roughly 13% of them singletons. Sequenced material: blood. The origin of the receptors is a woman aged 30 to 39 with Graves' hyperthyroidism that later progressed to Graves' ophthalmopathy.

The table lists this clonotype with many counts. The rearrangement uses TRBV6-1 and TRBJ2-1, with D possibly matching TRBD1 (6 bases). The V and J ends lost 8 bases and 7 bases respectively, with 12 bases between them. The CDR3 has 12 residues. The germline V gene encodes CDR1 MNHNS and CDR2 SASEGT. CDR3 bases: TGTGCCAGCGGGAAAGGGGGTAATGAGCAGTTCTTC. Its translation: CASGKGGNEQFF.

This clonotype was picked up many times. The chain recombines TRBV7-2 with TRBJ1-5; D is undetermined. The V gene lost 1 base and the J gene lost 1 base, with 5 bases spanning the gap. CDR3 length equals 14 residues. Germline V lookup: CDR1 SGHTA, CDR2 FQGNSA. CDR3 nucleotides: TGTGCCAGCAGCTTAGTGTACAGCAATCAGCCCCAGCATTTT. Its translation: CASSLVYSNQPQHF.

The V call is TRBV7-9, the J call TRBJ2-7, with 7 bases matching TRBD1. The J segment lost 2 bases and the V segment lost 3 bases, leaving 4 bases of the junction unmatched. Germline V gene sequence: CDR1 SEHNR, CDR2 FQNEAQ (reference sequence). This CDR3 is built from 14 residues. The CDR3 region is CASSFDREPYEQYF. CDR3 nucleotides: TGTGCCAGCAGCTTTGACAGGGAGCCCTACGAGCAGTACTTC.

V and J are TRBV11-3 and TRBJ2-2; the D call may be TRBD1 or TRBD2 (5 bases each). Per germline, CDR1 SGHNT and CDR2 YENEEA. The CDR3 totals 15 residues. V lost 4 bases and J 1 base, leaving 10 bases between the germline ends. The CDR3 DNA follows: TGTGCCAGCAGCTCGAGCGGACAGAACACCGGGGAGCTGTTTTTT. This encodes CASSSSGQNTGELFF.

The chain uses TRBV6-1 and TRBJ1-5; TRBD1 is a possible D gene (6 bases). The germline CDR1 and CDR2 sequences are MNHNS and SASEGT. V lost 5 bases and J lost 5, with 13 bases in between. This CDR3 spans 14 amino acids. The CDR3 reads CASSPYQGHQPQHF. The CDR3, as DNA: TGTGCCAGCAGTCCGTACCAGGGGCATCAGCCCCAGCATTTT.

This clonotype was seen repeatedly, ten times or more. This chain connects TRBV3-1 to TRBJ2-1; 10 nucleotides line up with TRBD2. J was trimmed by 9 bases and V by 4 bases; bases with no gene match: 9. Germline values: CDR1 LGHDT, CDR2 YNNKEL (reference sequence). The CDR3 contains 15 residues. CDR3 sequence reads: CASSPPAGGPGEQFF. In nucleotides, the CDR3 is TGTGCCAGCAGCCCCCCAGCGGGAGGGCCCGGTGAGCAGTTCTTC.

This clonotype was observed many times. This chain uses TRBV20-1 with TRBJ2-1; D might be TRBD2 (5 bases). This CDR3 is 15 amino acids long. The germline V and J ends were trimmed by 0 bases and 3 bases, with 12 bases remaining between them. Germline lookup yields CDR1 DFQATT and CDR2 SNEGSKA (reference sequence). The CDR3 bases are TGCAGTGCTAGAGATAAAACGGGATACTACAATGAGCAGTTCTTC. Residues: CSARDKTGYYNEQFF.

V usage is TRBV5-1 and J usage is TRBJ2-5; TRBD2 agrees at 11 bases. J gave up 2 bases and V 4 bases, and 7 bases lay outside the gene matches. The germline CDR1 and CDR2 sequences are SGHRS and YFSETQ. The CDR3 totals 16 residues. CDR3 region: CASSTPGTSGQETQYF. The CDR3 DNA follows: TGCGCCAGCAGCACGCCCGGGACTAGCGGTCAAGAGACCCAGTACTTC.

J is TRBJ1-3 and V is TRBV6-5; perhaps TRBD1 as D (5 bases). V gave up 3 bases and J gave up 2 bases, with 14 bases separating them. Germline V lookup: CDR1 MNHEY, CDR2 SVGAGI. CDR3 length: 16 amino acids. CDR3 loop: CASSYSGEVAGNTIYF. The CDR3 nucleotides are TGTGCCAGCAGTTATTCGGGGGAAGTGGCTGGAAACACCATATATTTT.

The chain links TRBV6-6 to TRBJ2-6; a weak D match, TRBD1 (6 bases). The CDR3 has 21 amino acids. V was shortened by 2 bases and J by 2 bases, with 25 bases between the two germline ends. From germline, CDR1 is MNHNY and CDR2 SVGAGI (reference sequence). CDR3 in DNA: TGTGCCAGCAGTTACCCAACTGAAACAGGGAGTTCTAGGCCTGGGGCCAACGTCCTGACTTTC. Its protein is CASSYPTETGSSRPGANVLTF.

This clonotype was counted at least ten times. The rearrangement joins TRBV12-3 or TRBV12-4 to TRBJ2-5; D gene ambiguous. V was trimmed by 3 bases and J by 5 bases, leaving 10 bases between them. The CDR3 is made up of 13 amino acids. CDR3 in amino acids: CASSFSEWETQYF. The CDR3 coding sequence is TGTGCCAGCAGTTTCTCAGAATGGGAGACCCAGTACTTC.

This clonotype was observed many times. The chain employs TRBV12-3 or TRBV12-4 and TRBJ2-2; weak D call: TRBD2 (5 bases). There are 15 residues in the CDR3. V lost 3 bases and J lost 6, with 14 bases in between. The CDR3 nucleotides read TGTGCCAGCAGTTTTACCGCGGGTTTCGCCGGGGAGCTGTTTTTT. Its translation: CASSFTAGFAGELFF.

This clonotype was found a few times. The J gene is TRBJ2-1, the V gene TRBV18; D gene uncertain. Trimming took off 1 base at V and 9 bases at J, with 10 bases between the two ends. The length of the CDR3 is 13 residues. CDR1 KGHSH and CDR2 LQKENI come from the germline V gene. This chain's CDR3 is CASSPRDPPEQFF. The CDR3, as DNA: TGTGCCAGCTCACCACGAGACCCGCCTGAGCAGTTCTTC.

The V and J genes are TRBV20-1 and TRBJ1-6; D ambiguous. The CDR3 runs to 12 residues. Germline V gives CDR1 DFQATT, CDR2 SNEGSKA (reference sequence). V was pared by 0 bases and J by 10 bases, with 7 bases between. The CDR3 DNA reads TGCAGTGCTAGAGAAGGCGGCTCACCCCTCCACTTT. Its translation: CSAREGGSPLHF.

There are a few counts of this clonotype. The CDR3 is CASSISGGFYEQYF. CDR3 in DNA: TGTGCCAGCAGTATTAGCGGGGGGTTCTACGAGCAGTACTTC. This chain joins TRBV28 and TRBJ2-7; TRBD2 matches 10 bases. The CDR3 runs to 14 residues. J was trimmed by 3 bases and V by 5 bases; bases with no gene match: 4. The V gene's germline CDR1 is MDHEN and CDR2 SYDVKM.

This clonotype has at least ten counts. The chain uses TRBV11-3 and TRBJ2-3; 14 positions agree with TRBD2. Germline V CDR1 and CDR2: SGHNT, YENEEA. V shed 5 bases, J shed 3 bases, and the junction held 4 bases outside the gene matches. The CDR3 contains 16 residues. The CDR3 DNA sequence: TGTGCCAGCAGCGTGGGACTAGCGGGGGTAACAGATACGCAGTATTTT. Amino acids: CASSVGLAGVTDTQYF.

For the CDR3, the DNA is TGCGCCAGCAGCCAAGGGATCCAGAGCACAGATACGCAGTATTTT. It encodes CASSQGIQSTDTQYF. The V and J genes are TRBV4-3 and TRBJ2-3; D is undetermined. This CDR3 has 15 residues. Per the germline V gene, CDR1 is LGHNA and CDR2 is YSLEER. Trimming shortened V by 1 base and J by 0 bases, and 8 bases separated the two germline ends.

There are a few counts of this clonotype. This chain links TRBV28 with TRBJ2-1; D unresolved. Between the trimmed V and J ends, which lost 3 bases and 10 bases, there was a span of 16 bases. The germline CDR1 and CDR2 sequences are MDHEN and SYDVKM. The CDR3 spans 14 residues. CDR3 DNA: TGTGCCAGCAGTTTGGATCTAGGTTTAAAGGAGCAGTTCTTC. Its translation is CASSLDLGLKEQFF.

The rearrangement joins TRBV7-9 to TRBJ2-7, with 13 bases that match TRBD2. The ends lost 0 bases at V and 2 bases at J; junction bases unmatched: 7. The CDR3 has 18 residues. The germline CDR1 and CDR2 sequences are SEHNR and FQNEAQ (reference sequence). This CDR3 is CASSLAGTSGTRAYEQYF. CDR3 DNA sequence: TGTGCCAGCAGCTTAGCAGGGACTAGCGGGACTAGAGCCTACGAGCAGTACTTC.

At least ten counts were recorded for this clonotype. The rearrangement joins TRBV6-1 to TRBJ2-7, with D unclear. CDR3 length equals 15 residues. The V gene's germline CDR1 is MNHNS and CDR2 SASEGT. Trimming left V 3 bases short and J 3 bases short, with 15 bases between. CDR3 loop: CASSEGPRPNYEQYF. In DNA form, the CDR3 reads TGTGCCAGCAGTGAGGGCCCCCGACCCAACTACGAGCAGTACTTC.

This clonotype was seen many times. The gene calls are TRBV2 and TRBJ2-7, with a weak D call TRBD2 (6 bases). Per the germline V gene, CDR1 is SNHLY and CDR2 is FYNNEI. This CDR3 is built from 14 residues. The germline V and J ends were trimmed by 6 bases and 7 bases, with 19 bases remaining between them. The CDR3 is CASRAGTAVREQYF. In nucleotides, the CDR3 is TGTGCCAGCAGAGCCGGGACTGCGGTGAGAGAGCAGTACTTC.

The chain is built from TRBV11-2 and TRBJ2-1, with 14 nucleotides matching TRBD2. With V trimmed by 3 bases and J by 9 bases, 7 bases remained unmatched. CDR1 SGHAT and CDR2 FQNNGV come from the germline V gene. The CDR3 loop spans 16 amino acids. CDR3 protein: CASSLTSGRADLEQFF. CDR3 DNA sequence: TGTGCCAGCAGCTTGACTAGCGGGAGGGCCGACCTTGAGCAGTTCTTC.

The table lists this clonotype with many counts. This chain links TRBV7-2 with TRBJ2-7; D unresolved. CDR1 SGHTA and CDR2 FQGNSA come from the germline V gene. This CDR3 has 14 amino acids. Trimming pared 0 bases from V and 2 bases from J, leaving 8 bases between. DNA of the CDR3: TGTGCCAGCAGCTTAGCGATCGGAGCCTACGAGCAGTACTTC. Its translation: CASSLAIGAYEQYF.

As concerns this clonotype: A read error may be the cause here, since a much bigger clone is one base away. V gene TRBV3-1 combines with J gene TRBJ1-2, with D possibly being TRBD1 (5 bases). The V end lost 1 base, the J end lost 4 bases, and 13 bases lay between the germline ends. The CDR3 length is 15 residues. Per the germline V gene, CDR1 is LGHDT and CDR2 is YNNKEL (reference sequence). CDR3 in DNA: TGTGCCAGCAGCCAAGGGCCAGGGCGGTTCTATGGCTACACCTTC. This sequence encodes CASSQGPGRFYGYTF.

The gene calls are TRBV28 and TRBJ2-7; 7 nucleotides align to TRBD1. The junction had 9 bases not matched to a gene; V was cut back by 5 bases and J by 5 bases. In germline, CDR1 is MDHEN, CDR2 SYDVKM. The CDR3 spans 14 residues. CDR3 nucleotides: TGTGCCAGCAGTCCCAGACAGGGAACCCACGAGCAGTACTTC. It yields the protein CASSPRQGTHEQYF.

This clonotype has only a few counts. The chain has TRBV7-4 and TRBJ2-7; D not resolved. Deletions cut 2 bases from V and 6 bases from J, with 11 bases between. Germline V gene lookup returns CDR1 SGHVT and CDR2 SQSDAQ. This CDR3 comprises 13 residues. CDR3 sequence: CASSLLESPEQYF. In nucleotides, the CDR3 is TGTGCCAGCAGCTTACTAGAGTCCCCCGAGCAGTACTTC.

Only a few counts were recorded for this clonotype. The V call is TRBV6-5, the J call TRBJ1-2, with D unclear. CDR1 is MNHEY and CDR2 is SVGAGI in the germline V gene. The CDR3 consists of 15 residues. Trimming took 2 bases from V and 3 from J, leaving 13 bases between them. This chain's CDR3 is CASSYTYGVDYGYTF. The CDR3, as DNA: TGTGCCAGCAGTTACACCTATGGGGTCGACTATGGCTACACCTTC.

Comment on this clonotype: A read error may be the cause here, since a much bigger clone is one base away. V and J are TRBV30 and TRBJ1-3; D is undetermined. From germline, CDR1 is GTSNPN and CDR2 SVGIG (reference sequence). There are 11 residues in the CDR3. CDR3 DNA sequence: TGTGCCTGGACAGTAGGAAGCACCATATATTTT. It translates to CAWTVGSTIYF.

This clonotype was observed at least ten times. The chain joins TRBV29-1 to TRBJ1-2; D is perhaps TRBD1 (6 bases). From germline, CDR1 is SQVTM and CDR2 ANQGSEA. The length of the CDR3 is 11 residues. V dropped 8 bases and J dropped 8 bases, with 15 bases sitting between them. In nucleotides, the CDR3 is TGCAGCCTCGCCACAGGGAACGGCTACACCTTC. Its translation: CSLATGNGYTF. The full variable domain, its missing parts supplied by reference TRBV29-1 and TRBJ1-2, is SAVISQKPSRDICQRGTSLTIQCQVDSQVTMMFWYRQQPGQSLTLIATANQGSEATYESGFVIDKFPISRPNLTFSTLTVSNMSPEDSSIYLCSLATGNGYTFGSGTRLTVV.